The table lists the clone carrying this T cell receptor beta chain with a count of one. Its antigen remains unknown. What was sequenced were expressed TCRB transcripts, since all of the isolated RNA had been reverse transcribed. Measured with immunoSEQ multiplex PCR; TCRdb has only the in-frame clones, and not every one. The sample shows 100,000 to 150,000 clones, about 16% of them seen only once. This sample was included in a study of beta chain features in type 1 diabetes. About the research overall: Fewer than 140,000,000 sorted cells were examined across all samples. Study results and caveats: TCRB CDR3s were moderately but significantly shorter in Type 1 diabetes patients in all four CD4+ subsets. The naive, central memory and Treg TCRB repertoires showed an apparent similarity that was greater among patients than among healthy donors. PCR may have favored shorter templates equally in patients and controls.

The CDR3 loop spans 17 amino acids. Per germline, CDR1 SGHTA and CDR2 FQGNSA. The trim removed 3 bases at V and 1 base at J, leaving 7 bases unmatched. The chain recombines TRBV7-2 with TRBJ2-5; 11 bases are a match to TRBD2. Sample: central memory CD4+ T cells from blood. The receptor's source is a young man with type 1 diabetes. DNA of the CDR3: TGTGCCAGCAGCTTCAGGCTAGCGGGGGGCCCCCAAGAGACCCAGTACTTC. Protein: CASSFRLAGGPQETQYF.